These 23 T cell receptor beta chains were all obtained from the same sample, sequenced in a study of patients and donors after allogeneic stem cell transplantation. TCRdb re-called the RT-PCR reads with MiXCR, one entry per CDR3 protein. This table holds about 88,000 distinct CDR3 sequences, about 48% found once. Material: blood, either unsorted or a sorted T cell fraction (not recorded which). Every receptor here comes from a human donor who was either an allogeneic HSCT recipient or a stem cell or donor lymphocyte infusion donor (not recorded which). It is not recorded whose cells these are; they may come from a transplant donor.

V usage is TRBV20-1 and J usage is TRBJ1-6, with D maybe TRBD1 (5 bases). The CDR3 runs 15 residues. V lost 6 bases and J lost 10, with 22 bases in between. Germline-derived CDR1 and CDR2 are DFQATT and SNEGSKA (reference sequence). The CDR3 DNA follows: TGCAGTGCCACCGAATTACGGGGGGGTGTCTCACCCCTCCACTTT. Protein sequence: CSATELRGGVSPLHF.

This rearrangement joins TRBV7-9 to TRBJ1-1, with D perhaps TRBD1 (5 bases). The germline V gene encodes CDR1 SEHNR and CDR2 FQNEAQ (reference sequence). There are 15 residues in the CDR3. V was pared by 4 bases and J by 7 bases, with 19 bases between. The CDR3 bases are TGTGCCAGCAGCTCCTACGGGGCCAGTAATAATGAAGCTTTCTTT. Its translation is CASSSYGASNNEAFF.

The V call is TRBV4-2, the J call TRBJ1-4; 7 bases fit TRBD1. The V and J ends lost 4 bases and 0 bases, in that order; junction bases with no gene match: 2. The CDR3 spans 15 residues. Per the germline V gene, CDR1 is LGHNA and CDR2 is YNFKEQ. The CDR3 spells CASSLQGATNEKLFF. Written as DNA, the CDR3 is TGTGCCAGCAGCCTTCAGGGGGCAACTAATGAAAAACTGTTTTTT.

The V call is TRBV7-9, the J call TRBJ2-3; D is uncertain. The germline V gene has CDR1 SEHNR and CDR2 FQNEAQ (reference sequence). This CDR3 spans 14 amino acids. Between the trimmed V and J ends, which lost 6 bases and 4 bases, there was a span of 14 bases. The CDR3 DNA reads TGTGCCAGCAGACCTCAGCCTCGCCCAGATACGCAGTATTTT. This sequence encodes CASRPQPRPDTQYF.

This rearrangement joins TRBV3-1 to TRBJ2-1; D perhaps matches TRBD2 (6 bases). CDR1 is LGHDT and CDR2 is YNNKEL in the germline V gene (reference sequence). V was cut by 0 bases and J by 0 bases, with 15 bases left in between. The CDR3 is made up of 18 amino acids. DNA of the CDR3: TGTGCCAGCAGCCAAGACTGGGGGACTTTCAGCTCCTACAATGAGCAGTTCTTC. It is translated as CASSQDWGTFSSYNEQFF.

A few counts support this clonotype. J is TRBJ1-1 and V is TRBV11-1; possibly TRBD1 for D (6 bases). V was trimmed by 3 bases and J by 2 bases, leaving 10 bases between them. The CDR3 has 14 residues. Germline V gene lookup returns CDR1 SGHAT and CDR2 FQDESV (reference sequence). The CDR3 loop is CASSFTGINTEAFF. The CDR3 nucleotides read TGTGCCAGCAGCTTTACAGGGATTAACACTGAAGCTTTCTTT.

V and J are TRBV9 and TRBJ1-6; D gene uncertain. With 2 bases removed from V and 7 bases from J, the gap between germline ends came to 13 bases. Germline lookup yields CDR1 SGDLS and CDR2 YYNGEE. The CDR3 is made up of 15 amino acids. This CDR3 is CASSVRQDGNSPLHF. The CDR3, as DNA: TGTGCCAGCAGCGTCAGGCAGGACGGGAATTCACCCCTCCACTTT.

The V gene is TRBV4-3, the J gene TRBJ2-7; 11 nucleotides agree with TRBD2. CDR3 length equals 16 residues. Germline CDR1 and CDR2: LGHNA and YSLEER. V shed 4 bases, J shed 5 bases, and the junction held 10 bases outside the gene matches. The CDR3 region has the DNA TGCGCCAGCAGCCCTCTTGGAGGGACTAGCGGAAACGAGCAGTACTTC. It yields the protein CASSPLGGTSGNEQYF.

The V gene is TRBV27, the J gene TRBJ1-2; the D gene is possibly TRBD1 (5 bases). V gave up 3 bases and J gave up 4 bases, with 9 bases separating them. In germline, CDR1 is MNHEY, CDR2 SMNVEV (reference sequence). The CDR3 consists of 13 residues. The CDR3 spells CASSLEGTYGYTF. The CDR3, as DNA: TGTGCCAGCAGTTTGGAAGGGACCTATGGCTACACCTTC.

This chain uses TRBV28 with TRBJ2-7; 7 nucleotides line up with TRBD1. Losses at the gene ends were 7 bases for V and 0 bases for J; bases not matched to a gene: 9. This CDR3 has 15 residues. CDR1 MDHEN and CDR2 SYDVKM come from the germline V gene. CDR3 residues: CASIRGGPSSYEQYF. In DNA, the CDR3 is TGTGCCAGCATTAGAGGGGGCCCAAGCTCCTACGAGCAGTACTTC.

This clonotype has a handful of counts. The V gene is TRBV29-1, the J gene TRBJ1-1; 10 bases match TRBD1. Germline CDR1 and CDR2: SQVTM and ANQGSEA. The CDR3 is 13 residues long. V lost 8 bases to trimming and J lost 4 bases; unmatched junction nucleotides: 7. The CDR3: CSTWTGGGTEAFF. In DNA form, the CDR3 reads TGCAGCACGTGGACAGGGGGGGGCACTGAAGCTTTCTTT.

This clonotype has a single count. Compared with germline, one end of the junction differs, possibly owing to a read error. DNA of the CDR3: TGTGCCAGTAGTATCAGGTCTGAATCTTTCTTT. This encodes CASSIRSESFF. The chain combines TRBV19 with TRBJ1-1; D uncertain. The CDR3 has 11 amino acids. Germline V gene data show CDR1 as LNHDA and CDR2 as SQIVND (reference sequence).

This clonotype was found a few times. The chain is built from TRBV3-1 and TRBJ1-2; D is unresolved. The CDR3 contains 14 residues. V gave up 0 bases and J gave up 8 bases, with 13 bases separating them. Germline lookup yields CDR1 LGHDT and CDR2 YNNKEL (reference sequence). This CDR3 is CASSQDLGIGGYTF. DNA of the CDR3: TGTGCCAGCAGCCAAGATCTGGGGATAGGAGGCTACACCTTC.

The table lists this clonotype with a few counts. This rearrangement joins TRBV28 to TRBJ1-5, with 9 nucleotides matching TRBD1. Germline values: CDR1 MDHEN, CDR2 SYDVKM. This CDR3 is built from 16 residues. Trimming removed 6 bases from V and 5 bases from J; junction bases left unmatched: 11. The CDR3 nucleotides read TGTGCCAGCAGGAACCAAGGGGACAGGGTGGATCAGCCCCAGCATTTT. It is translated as CASRNQGDRVDQPQHF.

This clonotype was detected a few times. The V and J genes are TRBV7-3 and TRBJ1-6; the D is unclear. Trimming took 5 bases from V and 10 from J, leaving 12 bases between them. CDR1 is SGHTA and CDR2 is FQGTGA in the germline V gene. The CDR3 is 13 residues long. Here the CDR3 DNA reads TGTGCCAGCAGCCCCGGCTTTCGGTCACCCCTCCACTTT. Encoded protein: CASSPGFRSPLHF. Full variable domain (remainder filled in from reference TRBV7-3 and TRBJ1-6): GAGVSQTPSNKVTEKGKYVELRCDPISGHTALYWYRQSLGQGPEFLIYFQGTGAADDSGLPNDRFFAVRPEGSVSTLKIQRTERGDSAVYLCASSPGFRSPLHFGNGTRLTVT.

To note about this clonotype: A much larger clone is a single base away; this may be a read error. In DNA form, the CDR3 reads TGTGCCAGCAGCCCGCGACAGGAGAACACTGAAGCTTTCTTT. Protein product: CASSPRQENTEAFF. The chain has TRBV13 and TRBJ1-1, with D perhaps TRBD1 (6 bases). The CDR3 length is 14 residues. V lost 5 bases, J lost 1 base, and 11 bases lay in between. The germline V gene has CDR1 PRHDT and CDR2 FYEKMQ (reference sequence).

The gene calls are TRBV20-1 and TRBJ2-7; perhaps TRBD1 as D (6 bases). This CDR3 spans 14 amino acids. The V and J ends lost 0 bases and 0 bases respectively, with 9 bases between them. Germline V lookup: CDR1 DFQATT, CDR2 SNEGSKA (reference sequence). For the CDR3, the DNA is TGCAGTGCTAGAGACAGGGGATACTCCTACGAGCAGTACTTC. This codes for CSARDRGYSYEQYF.

CDR3 DNA sequence: TGTGCCAGCAGTGATCCACCGGGAGGGAATCAGCCCCAGCATTTT. Its translation is CASSDPPGGNQPQHF. This chain connects TRBV2 to TRBJ1-5; D is undetermined. The V and J ends lost 3 bases and 4 bases respectively, with 13 bases between them. The CDR3 runs 15 residues. The V gene's germline CDR1 is SNHLY and CDR2 FYNNEI. The full variable domain, rest sourced from reference TRBV2 and TRBJ1-5, is EPEVTQTPSHQVTQMGQEVILRCVPISNHLYFYWYRQILGQKVEFLVSFYNNEISEKSEIFDDQFSVERPDGSNFTLKIRSTKLEDSAMYFCASSDPPGGNQPQHFGDGTRLSIL.

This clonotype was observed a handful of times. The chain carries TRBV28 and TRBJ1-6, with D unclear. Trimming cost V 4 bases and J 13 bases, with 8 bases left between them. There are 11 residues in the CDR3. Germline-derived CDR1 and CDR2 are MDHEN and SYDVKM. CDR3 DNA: TGTGCCAGCAGTTCCTTCGACCCCCTCCACTTT. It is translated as CASSSFDPLHF.

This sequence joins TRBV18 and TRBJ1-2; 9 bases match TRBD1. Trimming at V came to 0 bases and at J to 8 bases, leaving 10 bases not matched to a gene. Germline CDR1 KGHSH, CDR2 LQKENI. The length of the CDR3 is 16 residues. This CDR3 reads CASSPPRDRVSSGYTF. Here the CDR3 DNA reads TGTGCCAGCTCACCACCGAGGGACAGGGTTTCGTCCGGCTACACCTTC.

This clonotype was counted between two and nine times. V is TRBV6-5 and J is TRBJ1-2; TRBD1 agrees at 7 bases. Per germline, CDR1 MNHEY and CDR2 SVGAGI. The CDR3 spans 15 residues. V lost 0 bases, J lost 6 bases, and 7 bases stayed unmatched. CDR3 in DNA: TGTGCCAGCAGTTACTCGCCTTCAGGGGGGAATGGCTACACCTTC. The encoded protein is CASSYSPSGGNGYTF.

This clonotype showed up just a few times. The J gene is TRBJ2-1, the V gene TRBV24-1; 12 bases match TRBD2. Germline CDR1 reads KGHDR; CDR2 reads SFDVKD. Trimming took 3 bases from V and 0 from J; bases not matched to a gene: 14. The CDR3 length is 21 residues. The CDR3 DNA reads TGTGCCACCAGTGATACCCCAACTAGCGGGAGGCTTATTAGCTCCTACAATGAGCAGTTCTTC. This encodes CATSDTPTSGRLISSYNEQFF.

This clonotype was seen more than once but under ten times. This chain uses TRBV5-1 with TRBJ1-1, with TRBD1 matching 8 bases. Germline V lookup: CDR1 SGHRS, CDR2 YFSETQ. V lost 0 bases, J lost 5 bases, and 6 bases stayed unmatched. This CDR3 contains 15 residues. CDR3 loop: CASSLGQGALTEAFF. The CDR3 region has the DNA TGCGCCAGCAGCTTGGGCCAGGGGGCGCTTACTGAAGCTTTCTTT.